The 25 T cell receptor beta chains listed next were all sequenced from one sample in a study of cytomegalovirus exposure and HLA in healthy donors. PCR used 60 Vbeta primers and 13 Jbeta primers. Method: immunoSEQ multiplex PCR; TCRdb's copy keeps in-frame clones and lacks some. The sample data list about 52,000 clones. The sample was PBMCs. The source of these receptors is a woman aged 55-70 years in good health and CMV-seropositive.

The chain carries TRBV7-2 and TRBJ1-1; 12 bases fit TRBD1. The trim removed 2 bases at V and 4 bases at J, leaving 2 bases unmatched. CDR1 and CDR2 from the germline V gene are SGHTA and FQGNSA. This CDR3 comprises 15 residues. For the CDR3, the DNA is TGTGCCAGCAGCTTAATGGGACAGGGGGCCACTGAAGCTTTCTTT. Translating gives CASSLMGQGATEAFF.

This rearrangement joins TRBV7-2 to TRBJ2-6; D uncertain. The ends were cut back, 0 bases at V and 2 bases at J, with 11 bases in the middle. Germline V gives CDR1 SGHTA, CDR2 FQGNSA. This CDR3 has 17 amino acids. CDR3: CASSLAVEIAGANVLTF. The CDR3 bases are TGTGCCAGCAGCTTAGCGGTGGAGATCGCTGGGGCCAACGTCCTGACTTTC.

This rearrangement joins TRBV18 to TRBJ1-1; D is ambiguous. The germline V and J ends were trimmed by 3 bases and 4 bases, with 12 bases remaining between them. This CDR3 region has 14 residues. The germline V gene encodes CDR1 KGHSH and CDR2 LQKENI. The CDR3 reads CASSPGLATTEAFF. CDR3 coding DNA: TGTGCCAGCTCACCTGGTTTAGCGACCACTGAAGCTTTCTTT.

J is TRBJ2-2 and V is TRBV5-1; D gene unclear. Trimming removed 6 bases from V and 5 bases from J, with 8 bases in between. Germline CDR1 is SGHRS and CDR2 is YFSETQ. This CDR3 has 12 amino acids. The CDR3 sequence is CASNRDTGELFF. CDR3 coding DNA: TGCGCCAGCAACAGAGATACCGGGGAGCTGTTTTTT.

The rearrangement joins TRBV27 to TRBJ2-1; 15 nucleotides align to TRBD2. The CDR3 sequence is 17 residues long. V shed 5 bases and J 3 bases; nucleotides not matched to a gene: 5. Germline V lookup: CDR1 MNHEY, CDR2 SMNVEV (reference sequence). The chain's CDR3 is CASSPSGLAGGYNEQFF. DNA of the CDR3: TGTGCCAGCAGTCCATCGGGACTAGCGGGGGGCTACAATGAGCAGTTCTTC.

CDR3 loop: CASSLQTGGAEKLFF. The CDR3 DNA reads as TGTGCCAGCAGCTTACAGACAGGGGGCGCTGAAAAACTGTTTTTT. This rearrangement joins TRBV7-2 to TRBJ1-4; 10 nucleotides line up with TRBD1. Germline V gene lookup returns CDR1 SGHTA and CDR2 FQGNSA. V was clipped by 2 bases and J by 7 bases; unmatched bases: 4. The CDR3 extends over 15 amino acids.

This chain uses TRBV11-3 with TRBJ2-3; 10 nucleotides align to TRBD1. Per the germline V gene, CDR1 is SGHNT and CDR2 is YENEEA. V lost 4 bases, J lost 5 bases, and 6 bases stayed unmatched. CDR3 length: 15 residues. As DNA, the CDR3 is TGTGCCAGCAGCTCCGGGACAGGGGCTGTAGATACGCAGTATTTT. Its translation is CASSSGTGAVDTQYF.

The chain is built from TRBV4-1 and TRBJ2-5, with TRBD1 matching over 7 bases. CDR3 size: 14 residues. The V segment lost 4 bases and the J segment 2 bases; nucleotides outside the gene matches: 4. Germline CDR1 and CDR2: MGHRA and YSYEKL. The CDR3 DNA is TGCGCCAGCAGCCGCGGACAGGTGCAAGAGACCCAGTACTTC. This codes for CASSRGQVQETQYF.

The chain combines TRBV7-6 with TRBJ2-7, with a possible D match to TRBD1 (6 bases). The V end lost 5 bases, the J end lost 4 bases, and 12 bases lay between the germline ends. The CDR3 extends over 13 amino acids. Looked up from germline, CDR1 is SGHVS and CDR2 is FNYEAQ. CDR3 bases: TGTGCCAGCAGCGGACAGACAGCTTACGAGCAGTACTTC. It codes for CASSGQTAYEQYF.

The chain joins TRBV5-1 to TRBJ2-7, with D unresolved. This CDR3 comprises 13 residues. Between the trimmed V and J ends, which lost 7 bases and 2 bases, there was a span of 13 bases. Germline-derived CDR1 and CDR2 are SGHRS and YFSETQ. CDR3 in amino acids: CASSQTNAYEQYF. In DNA form, the CDR3 reads TGCGCCAGCTCACAGACAAATGCCTACGAGCAGTACTTC.

This sequence joins TRBV4-3 and TRBJ2-1; D ambiguous. The V and J ends lost 0 bases and 3 bases respectively, with 12 bases between them. This CDR3 is 16 amino acids long. Germline CDR1 and CDR2: LGHNA and YSLEER. The CDR3 spells CASSQDWRSYYNEQFF. The CDR3, as DNA: TGCGCCAGCAGCCAAGATTGGCGGAGCTACTACAATGAGCAGTTCTTC.

J is TRBJ1-1 and V is TRBV29-1; D call uncertain. The CDR3 spans 14 residues. Trimming left V 2 bases short and J 1 base short, with 11 bases between. Germline CDR1 SQVTM, CDR2 ANQGSEA. The CDR3 spells CSVEQHSSNTEAFF. The CDR3 DNA reads as TGCAGCGTTGAACAACACAGCTCGAACACTGAAGCTTTCTTT.

The rearrangement joins TRBV18 to TRBJ2-7; 10 nucleotides line up with TRBD2. V shed 8 bases and J 2 bases; nucleotides not matched to a gene: 12. The CDR3 loop spans 16 amino acids. CDR1 and CDR2 (germline): KGHSH, LQKENI. In nucleotides, the CDR3 is TGTGCCAGCGCCCCCTCTAGCGGGGGCCTCGCCTACGAGCAGTACTTC. Translating gives CASAPSSGGLAYEQYF.

The gene calls are TRBV6-1 and TRBJ2-5; the D is unclear. The assigned J gene may be wrong: the sequence end matches TRBJ2-7 better. Germline V CDR1 and CDR2: MNHNS, SASEGT. The CDR3 contains 12 residues. This CDR3 reads CASSEAVGEQYF. CDR3 coding DNA: TGTGCCAGCAGTGAAGCGGTGGGCGAGCAGTACTTC.

CDR3 in DNA: TGTGCCAGTAGTAACGCAGGCACGGGGGGCTATGGCTACACCTTC. As protein: CASSNAGTGGYGYTF. V usage is TRBV19 and J usage is TRBJ1-2; a weak D match, TRBD1 (5 bases). The germline gives CDR1 LNHDA, CDR2 SQIVND (reference sequence). This CDR3 spans 15 amino acids. V was cut by 4 bases and J by 4 bases, with 16 bases left in between.

The chain is built from TRBV4-1 and TRBJ1-1; no clear D gene. The CDR3 consists of 15 residues. Germline V lookup: CDR1 MGHRA, CDR2 YSYEKL. The V end was cut by 0 bases, the J end by 1 base, with 9 bases between. The CDR3 bases are TGCGCCAGCAGCCAAGATACGTCGCGGAACACTGAAGCTTTCTTT. It encodes CASSQDTSRNTEAFF.

The chain combines TRBV7-9 with TRBJ2-1; TRBD2 aligns across 9 bases. The J segment lost 5 bases and the V segment lost 6 bases, leaving 17 bases of the junction unmatched. Germline assignment: CDR1 SEHNR and CDR2 FQNEAQ (reference sequence). CDR3 length equals 18 residues. The CDR3 reads CASRGLLPRLAGHNEQFF. CDR3 nucleotide sequence: TGTGCCAGCAGAGGTTTACTCCCCAGGCTAGCGGGGCACAATGAGCAGTTCTTC.

V is TRBV18 and J is TRBJ2-1; 11 bases fit TRBD1. Germline V gene lookup returns CDR1 KGHSH and CDR2 LQKENI. V dropped 4 bases and J dropped 8; count of bases not matched to a gene: 16. The CDR3 consists of 18 residues. The CDR3 reads CASSLVPGQGEDWDEQFF. The CDR3 DNA sequence: TGTGCCAGCTCACTCGTCCCGGGACAGGGGGAGGATTGGGATGAGCAGTTCTTC.

Comments on this clone: Its ends do not fully match the called genes, so a read error is possible. V gene TRBV7-7 combines with J gene TRBJ2-1; 8 bases line up with TRBD1. The CDR3 contains 15 residues. Looked up from germline, CDR1 is SSHAT and CDR2 is FNYEAQ (reference sequence). The CDR3 coding sequence is TGTGCTAGCAGCGCTGGACAGGGTTCCTACAATGAGCAGTTCTTC. It encodes CASSAGQGSYNEQFF.

This sequence joins TRBV4-1 and TRBJ2-2; D unresolved. The length of the CDR3 is 13 residues. V lost 4 bases, J lost 7 bases, and 10 bases lay in between. Germline CDR1 MGHRA, CDR2 YSYEKL. CDR3 coding DNA: TGCGCCAGCAGCCCCGATCGCGGCGGGGAGCTGTTTTTT. It yields the protein CASSPDRGGELFF.

CDR3 sequence reads: CASSVQGRSINTEAFF. The CDR3 coding sequence is TGTGCCAGCAGTGTACAGGGGCGCTCCATCAACACTGAAGCTTTCTTT. V is TRBV6-1 and J is TRBJ1-1; 7 nucleotides line up with TRBD1. The CDR3 has 16 amino acids. V lost 4 bases to trimming and J lost 2 bases; unmatched junction nucleotides: 10. Germline-derived CDR1 and CDR2 are MNHNS and SASEGT.

The chain carries TRBV5-1 and TRBJ2-5; D may be TRBD1 (5 bases). The better agreement between TRBJ2-7 and the DNA end casts doubt on the J call. Germline V gene data show CDR1 as SGHRS and CDR2 as YFSETQ. This CDR3 spans 13 amino acids. The CDR3: CASSSAGIPEQYF. The CDR3 DNA follows: TGCGCCAGCAGCTCCGCAGGGATCCCCGAGCAGTACTTC.

V and J are TRBV6-1 and TRBJ1-1, with a tentative D call TRBD1 (5 bases). The CDR3 loop spans 15 amino acids. CDR1 and CDR2 from the germline V gene are MNHNS and SASEGT. Trimming stripped 4 bases from V and 4 bases from J, with 16 bases between. CDR3 amino acids: CASSGLRGVRTEAFF. In DNA, the CDR3 is TGTGCCAGCAGTGGACTCCGGGGGGTTCGCACTGAAGCTTTCTTT.

This sequence joins TRBV10-3 and TRBJ1-3; D is perhaps TRBD1 (5 bases). CDR3 length equals 16 residues. Trimming removed 7 bases from V and 0 bases from J, with 16 bases in between. The germline gives CDR1 ENHRY, CDR2 SYGVKD. The CDR3 sequence: CAIMGGFTRSGNTIYF. The CDR3, as DNA: TGTGCCATCATGGGGGGGTTCACCCGCTCTGGAAACACCATATATTTT.

This chain links TRBV7-9 with TRBJ1-2, with D possibly matching TRBD1 (6 bases). Between the trimmed V and J ends, which lost 7 bases and 2 bases, there was a span of 17 bases. The CDR3 loop spans 15 amino acids. Germline loops: CDR1 SEHNR, CDR2 FQNEAQ (reference sequence). CDR3 bases: TGTGCCAGCACCCAGGGGACTATGGCAAACTATGGCTACACCTTC. Its protein is CASTQGTMANYGYTF. The full variable domain, completed using reference TRBV7-9 and TRBJ1-2, is DTGVSQNPRHKITKRGQNVTFRCDPISEHNRLYWYRQTLGQGPEFLTYFQNEAQLEKSRLLSDRFSAERPKGSFSTLEIQRTEQGDSAMYLCASTQGTMANYGYTFGSGTRLTVV.